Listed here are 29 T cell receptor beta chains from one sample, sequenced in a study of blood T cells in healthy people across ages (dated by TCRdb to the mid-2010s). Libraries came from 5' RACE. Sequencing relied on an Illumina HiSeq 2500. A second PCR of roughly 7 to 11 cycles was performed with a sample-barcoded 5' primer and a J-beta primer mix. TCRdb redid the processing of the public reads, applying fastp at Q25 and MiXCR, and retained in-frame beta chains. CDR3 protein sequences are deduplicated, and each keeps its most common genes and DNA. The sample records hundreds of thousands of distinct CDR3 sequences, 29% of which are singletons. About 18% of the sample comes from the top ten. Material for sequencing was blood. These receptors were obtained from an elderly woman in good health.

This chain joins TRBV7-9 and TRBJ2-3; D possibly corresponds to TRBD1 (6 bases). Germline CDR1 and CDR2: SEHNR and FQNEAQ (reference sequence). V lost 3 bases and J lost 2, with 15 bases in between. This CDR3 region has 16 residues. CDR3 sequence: CASSFTTGPLTDTQYF. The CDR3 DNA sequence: TGTGCCAGCAGCTTCACAACAGGGCCCCTCACAGATACGCAGTATTTT.

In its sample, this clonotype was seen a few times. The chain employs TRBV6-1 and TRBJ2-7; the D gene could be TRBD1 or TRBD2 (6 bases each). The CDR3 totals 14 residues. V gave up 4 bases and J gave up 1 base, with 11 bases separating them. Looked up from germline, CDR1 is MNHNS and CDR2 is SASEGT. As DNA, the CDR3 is TGTGCCAGCAGTGCCGGGGGCCCATCCTACGAGCAGTACTTC. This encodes CASSAGGPSYEQYF.

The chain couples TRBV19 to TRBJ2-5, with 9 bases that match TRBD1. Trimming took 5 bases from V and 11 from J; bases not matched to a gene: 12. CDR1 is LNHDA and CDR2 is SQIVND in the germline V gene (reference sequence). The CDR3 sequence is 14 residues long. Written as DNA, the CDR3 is TGTGCCAGTAGTGATCGGGACAGGGCTTCGGAGCAGTACTTC. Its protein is CASSDRDRASEQYF.

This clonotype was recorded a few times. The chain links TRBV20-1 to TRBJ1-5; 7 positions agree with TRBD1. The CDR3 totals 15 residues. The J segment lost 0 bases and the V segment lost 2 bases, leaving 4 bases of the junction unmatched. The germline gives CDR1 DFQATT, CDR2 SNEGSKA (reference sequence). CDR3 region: CSARRQGYSNQPQHF. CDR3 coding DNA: TGCAGTGCTAGACGACAGGGTTATAGCAATCAGCCCCAGCATTTT.

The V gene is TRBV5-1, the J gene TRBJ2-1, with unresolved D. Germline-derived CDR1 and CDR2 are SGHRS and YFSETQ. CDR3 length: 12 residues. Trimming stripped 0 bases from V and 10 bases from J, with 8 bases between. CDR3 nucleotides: TGCGCCAGCAGCTTGGACCCAAGCGAGCAGTTCTTC. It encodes CASSLDPSEQFF.

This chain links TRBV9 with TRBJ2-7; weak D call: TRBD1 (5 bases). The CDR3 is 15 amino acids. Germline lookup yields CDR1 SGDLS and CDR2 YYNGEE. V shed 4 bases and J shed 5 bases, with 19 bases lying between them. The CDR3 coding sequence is TGTGCCAGCAGCCGACAGACAGATCCCAACCACGAGCAGTACTTC. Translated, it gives CASSRQTDPNHEQYF.

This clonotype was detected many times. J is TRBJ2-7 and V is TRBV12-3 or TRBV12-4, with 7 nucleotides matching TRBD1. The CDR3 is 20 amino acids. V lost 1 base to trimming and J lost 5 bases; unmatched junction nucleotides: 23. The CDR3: CASSLVRHRGSVGFFHEQYF. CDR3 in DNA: TGTGCCAGCAGTTTAGTTCGGCACAGGGGATCGGTGGGTTTTTTTCACGAGCAGTACTTC.

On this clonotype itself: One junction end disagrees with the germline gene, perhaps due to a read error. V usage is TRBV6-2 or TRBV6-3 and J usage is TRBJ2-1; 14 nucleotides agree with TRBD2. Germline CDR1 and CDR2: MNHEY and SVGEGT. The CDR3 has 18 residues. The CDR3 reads CANSYSGLAGANYNKQFF. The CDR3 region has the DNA TGTGCCAACAGTTACTCGGGACTAGCGGGGGCCAACTACAATAAGCAGTTCTTC.

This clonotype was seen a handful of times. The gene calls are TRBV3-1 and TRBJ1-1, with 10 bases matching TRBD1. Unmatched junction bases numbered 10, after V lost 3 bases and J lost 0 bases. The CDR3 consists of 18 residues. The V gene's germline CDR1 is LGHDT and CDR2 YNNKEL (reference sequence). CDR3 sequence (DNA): TGTGCCAGCAGCCAGGGCTTCCGGGACAGGGGCATGAACACTGAAGCTTTCTTT. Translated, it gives CASSQGFRDRGMNTEAFF. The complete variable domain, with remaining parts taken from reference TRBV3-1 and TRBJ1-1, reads DTAVSQTPKYLVTQMGNDKSIKCEQNLGHDTMYWYKQDSKKFLKIMFSYNNKELIINETVPNRFSPKSPDKAHLNLHINSLELGDSAVYFCASSQGFRDRGMNTEAFFGQGTRLTVV.

The CDR3 loop reads CSAADSLKQVNTEAFF. The DNA of the CDR3 is TGCAGTGCCGCCGACAGCCTAAAACAGGTGAACACTGAAGCTTTCTTT. The chain carries TRBV20-1 and TRBJ1-1, with D possibly being TRBD1 (5 bases). The CDR3 covers 16 residues. CDR1 DFQATT and CDR2 SNEGSKA come from the germline V gene (reference sequence). V lost 6 bases, J lost 0 bases, and 20 bases lay in between.

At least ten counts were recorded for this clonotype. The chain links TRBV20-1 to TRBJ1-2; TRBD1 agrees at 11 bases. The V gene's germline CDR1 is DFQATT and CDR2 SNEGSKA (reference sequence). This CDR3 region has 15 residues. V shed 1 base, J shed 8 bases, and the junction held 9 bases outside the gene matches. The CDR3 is CSARVPDRGRGGYTF. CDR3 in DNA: TGCAGTGCTAGAGTCCCGGACAGGGGGCGAGGGGGCTACACCTTC.

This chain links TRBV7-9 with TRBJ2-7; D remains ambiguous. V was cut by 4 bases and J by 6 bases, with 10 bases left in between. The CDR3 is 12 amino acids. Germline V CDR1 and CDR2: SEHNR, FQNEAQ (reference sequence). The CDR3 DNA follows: TGTGCCAGCAGCTCCTCCTATGGCGAGCAGTACTTC. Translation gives CASSSSYGEQYF.

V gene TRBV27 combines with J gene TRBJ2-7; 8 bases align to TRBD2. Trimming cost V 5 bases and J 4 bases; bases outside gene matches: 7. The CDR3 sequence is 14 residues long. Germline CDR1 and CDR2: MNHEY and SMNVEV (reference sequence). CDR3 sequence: CASSSNSGVYEQYF. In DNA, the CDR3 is TGTGCCAGCAGTAGTAATAGCGGGGTGTACGAGCAGTACTTC.

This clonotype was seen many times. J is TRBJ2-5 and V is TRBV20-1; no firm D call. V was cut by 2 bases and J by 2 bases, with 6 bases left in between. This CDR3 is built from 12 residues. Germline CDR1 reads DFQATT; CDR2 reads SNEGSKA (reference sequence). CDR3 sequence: CSARSLQETQYF. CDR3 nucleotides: TGCAGTGCTAGATCCCTTCAAGAGACCCAGTACTTC.

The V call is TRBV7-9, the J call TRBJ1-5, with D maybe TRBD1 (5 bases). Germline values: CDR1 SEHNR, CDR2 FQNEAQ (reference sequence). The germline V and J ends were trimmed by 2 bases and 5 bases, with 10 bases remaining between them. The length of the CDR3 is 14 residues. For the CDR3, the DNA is TGTGCCAGCAGCTTAAAAGGGACCGATCAGCCCCAGCATTTT. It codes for CASSLKGTDQPQHF. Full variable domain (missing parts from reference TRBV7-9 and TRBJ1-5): DTGVSQNPRHKITKRGQNVTFRCDPISEHNRLYWYRQTLGQGPEFLTYFQNEAQLEKSRLLSDRFSAERPKGSFSTLEIQRTEQGDSAMYLCASSLKGTDQPQHFGDGTRLSIL.

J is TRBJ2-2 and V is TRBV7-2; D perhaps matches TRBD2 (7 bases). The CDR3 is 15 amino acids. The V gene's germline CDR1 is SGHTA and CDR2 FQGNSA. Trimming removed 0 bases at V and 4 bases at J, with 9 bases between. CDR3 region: CASSLAGGLTGELFF. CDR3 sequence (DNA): TGTGCCAGCAGCTTAGCGGGGGGGCTCACCGGGGAGCTGTTTTTT.

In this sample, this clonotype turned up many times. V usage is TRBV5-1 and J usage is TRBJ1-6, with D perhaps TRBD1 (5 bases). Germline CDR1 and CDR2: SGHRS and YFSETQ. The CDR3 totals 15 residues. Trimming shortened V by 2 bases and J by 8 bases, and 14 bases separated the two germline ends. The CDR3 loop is CASSLTGPGYSPLHF. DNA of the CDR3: TGCGCCAGCAGCTTAACAGGCCCAGGATATTCACCCCTCCACTTT.

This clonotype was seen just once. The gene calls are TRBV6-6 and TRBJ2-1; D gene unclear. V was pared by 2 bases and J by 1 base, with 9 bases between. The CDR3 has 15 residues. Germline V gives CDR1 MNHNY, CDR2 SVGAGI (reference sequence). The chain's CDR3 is CASSYRAYSYNEQFF. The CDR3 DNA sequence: TGTGCCAGCAGTTACAGGGCTTATTCCTACAATGAGCAGTTCTTC.

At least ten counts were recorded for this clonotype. This CDR3 reads CASSRERGNSPLHF. The CDR3 region has the DNA TGTGCCAGCAGTCGAGAAAGAGGGAATTCACCCCTCCACTTT. The chain employs TRBV12-3 or TRBV12-4 and TRBJ1-6; D is uncertain. Trimming stripped 5 bases from V and 7 bases from J, with 12 bases between. The CDR3 runs 14 residues.

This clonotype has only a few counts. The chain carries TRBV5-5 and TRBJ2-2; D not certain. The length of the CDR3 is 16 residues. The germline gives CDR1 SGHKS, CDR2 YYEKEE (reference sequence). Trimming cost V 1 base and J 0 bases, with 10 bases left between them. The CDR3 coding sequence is TGTGCCAGCAGCTTGTGGGTTTTCGCGAACACCGGGGAGCTGTTTTTT. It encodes CASSLWVFANTGELFF.

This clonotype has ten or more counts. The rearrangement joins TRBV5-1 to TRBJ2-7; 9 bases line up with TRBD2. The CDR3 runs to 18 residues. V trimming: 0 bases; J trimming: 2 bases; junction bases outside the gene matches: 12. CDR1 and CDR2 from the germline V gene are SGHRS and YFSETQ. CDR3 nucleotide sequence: TGCGCCAGCAGCTTGGGTATTAGCGGGGGCCTAGAGACCTACGAGCAGTACTTC. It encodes CASSLGISGGLETYEQYF.

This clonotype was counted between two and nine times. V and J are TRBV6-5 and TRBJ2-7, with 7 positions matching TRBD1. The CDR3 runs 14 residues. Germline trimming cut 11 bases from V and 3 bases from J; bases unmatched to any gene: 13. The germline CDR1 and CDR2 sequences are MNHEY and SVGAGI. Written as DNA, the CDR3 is TGTGCCTCACGGGACAGCTCTACGGGCTACGAGCAGTACTTC. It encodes CASRDSSTGYEQYF.

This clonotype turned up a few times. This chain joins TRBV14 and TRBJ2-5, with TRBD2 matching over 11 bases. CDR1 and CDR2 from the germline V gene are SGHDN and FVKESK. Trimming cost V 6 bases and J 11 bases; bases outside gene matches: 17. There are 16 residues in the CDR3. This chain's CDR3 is CASSMTSGVHYNEQYF. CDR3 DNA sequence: TGTGCCAGCAGTATGACTAGCGGGGTACACTACAATGAGCAGTACTTC.

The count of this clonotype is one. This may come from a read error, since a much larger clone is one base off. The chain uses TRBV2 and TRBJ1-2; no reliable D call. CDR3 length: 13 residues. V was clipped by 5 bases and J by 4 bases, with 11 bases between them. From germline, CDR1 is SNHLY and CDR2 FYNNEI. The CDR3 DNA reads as TGTGCCAGCAGTATTGGTTTTGGCTATGGCTACACCTTC. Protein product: CASSIGFGYGYTF.

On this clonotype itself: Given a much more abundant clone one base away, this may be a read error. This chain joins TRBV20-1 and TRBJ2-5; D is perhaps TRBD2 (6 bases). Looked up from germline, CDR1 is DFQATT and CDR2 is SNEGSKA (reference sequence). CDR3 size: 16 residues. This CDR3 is CSARDQRLAPGEAQYF. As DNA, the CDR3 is TGCAGTGCTAGAGATCAGAGGCTAGCGCCCGGAGAGGCCCAGTACTTC.

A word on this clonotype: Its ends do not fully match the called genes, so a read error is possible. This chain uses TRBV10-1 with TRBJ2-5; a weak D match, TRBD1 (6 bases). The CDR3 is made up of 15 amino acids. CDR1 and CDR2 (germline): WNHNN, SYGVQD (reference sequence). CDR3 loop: CAGSESRVQGETQYF. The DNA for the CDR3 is TGCGCCGGCAGTGAGTCCAGGGTACAGGGAGAGACCCAGTACTTC.

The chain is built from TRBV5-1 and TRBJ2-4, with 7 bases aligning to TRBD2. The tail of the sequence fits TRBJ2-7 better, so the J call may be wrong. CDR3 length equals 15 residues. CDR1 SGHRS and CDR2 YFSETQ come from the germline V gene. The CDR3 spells CASSLDGAGDYEQYF. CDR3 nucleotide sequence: TGCGCCAGCAGCTTGGACGGGGCGGGAGACTACGAGCAGTACTTC.

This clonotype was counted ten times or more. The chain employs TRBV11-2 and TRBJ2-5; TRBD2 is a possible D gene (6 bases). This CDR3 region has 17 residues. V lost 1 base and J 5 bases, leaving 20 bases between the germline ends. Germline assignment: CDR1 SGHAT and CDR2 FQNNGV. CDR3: CASSLVRSAGVRETQYF. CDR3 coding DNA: TGTGCCAGCAGCTTAGTAAGGTCAGCGGGCGTAAGGGAGACCCAGTACTTC.

The CDR3 spells CASSLSRQFEAFF. Here the CDR3 DNA reads TGTGCCAGCAGCTTAAGTAGACAGTTCGAAGCTTTCTTT. The chain recombines TRBV7-2 with TRBJ1-1; D is possibly TRBD1 (5 bases). Deletions cut 2 bases from V and 8 bases from J, with 12 bases between. There are 13 residues in the CDR3. The germline V gene has CDR1 SGHTA and CDR2 FQGNSA.